This T cell receptor beta chain was retrieved from a study of T cells in narcolepsy listed by TCRdb under 2018. Regarding the study in general: Patients with narcolepsy type 1 or type 2 (NT1, NT2) were enrolled in the study together with healthy control donors. Autoreactive T cells targeting hypocretin neuron self-antigens (hypocretin, TRIB2) were sought in narcolepsy patients, and TCR Vbeta sequencing was used to track clonotypes in blood and CSF.

Memory CD4+ T cells were sorted ex vivo from peripheral blood of narcolepsy patients and healthy controls for TCR Vbeta sequencing. As for this clone: Its recognized antigen is unknown. No base quality information exists; no much larger clone differs at one position.

Results the study describes overall, beyond this receptor: No sequences matching autoreactive T cell clones were present in some of the blood memory CD4+ repertoires from patients and controls. According to the report, autoreactive clonotypes were detected serially in the blood of the same patients and of different patients, but not in healthy controls. Numbers of sequenced blood memory CD4+ clonotypes were comparable, with averages of about 39,494 in patients and approximately 30,000 in controls. HCRT-specific and TRIB2-specific autoreactive clonotypes were highlighted in plots that compared CD4+ T cell clonotypes in CSF versus blood from the same patient.

The receptor library was made with the immunoSEQ multiplex PCR assay. TCRdb provides this immuneACCESS table in a form limited to in-frame rearrangements. Some clones are lacking; in checked studies, under half of them reflect an unresolved V gene, and why the rest are absent is not known. The table for this sample lists fewer than 35,000 clones; around 80% of them were counted only once. The ten most abundant clones make up around 1.3% of the sample. Taken from the germline V gene, the CDR1 and CDR2 loops are SGDLS and YYNGEE. Relative to germline, V is 6 bases shorter and J is 4 bases shorter, with 20 bases between their ends. Its CDR3 holds 16 amino acids, cysteine through phenylalanine. This entry keeps only the CDR3 DNA: 48 bases, framed from base 1.

Here the chain combines TRBV9 and TRBJ2-1, with a tentative D gene TRBD2 over 6 matching bases. The sequence derives from a human donor with narcolepsy. Material: CD45RA- memory CD4+ T cells from PBMCs. The cell subset or site tag for this specimen amounts to: memory T cells sorted ex vivo from peripheral blood. The CDR3 sequence is CASNIERRGEYNEQFF. The nucleotide sequence reads TGTGCCAGCAATATAGAACGGCGCGGGGAGTACAATGAGCAGTTCTTC.